These 9 T cell receptor beta chains share one sample of origin, sequenced in a study of cytomegalovirus exposure and HLA in healthy donors. The PCR was carried out with 60 Vbeta primers and 13 Jbeta primers. The protocol was immunoSEQ multiplex PCR, while the TCRdb copy is restricted to in-frame clones and leaves out a portion. The data contain about 120,000 clones, about 70% of them singletons. The sample was PBMCs. The receptors stem from a male donor in good health and CMV-seronegative.

This clone was detected only a few times. This chain joins TRBV27 and TRBJ1-3; TRBD1 agrees at 8 bases. The junction had 3 bases not matched to a gene; V was cut back by 5 bases and J by 3 bases. Germline CDR1 is MNHEY and CDR2 is SMNVEV (reference sequence). The CDR3 spans 14 residues. CDR3 DNA sequence: TGTGCCAGCAGTGTCAGGGGGCTTGGAAACACCATATATTTT. Translating it yields CASSVRGLGNTIYF.

The CDR3 sequence: CASSPYLGGKGGTQYF. The CDR3 DNA sequence: TGTGCCAGCAGCCCCTACCTCGGGGGAAAGGGTGGAACCCAGTACTTC. The V call is TRBV4-2, the J call TRBJ2-5; tentatively, D is TRBD2 (6 bases). The germline V gene encodes CDR1 LGHNA and CDR2 YNFKEQ. CDR3 length: 16 residues. The ends were cut back, 4 bases at V and 8 bases at J, with 23 bases in the middle.

This clone occurred once. The chain employs TRBV28 and TRBJ2-7, with 10 bases matching TRBD1. The germline V gene has CDR1 MDHEN and CDR2 SYDVKM. The CDR3 is made up of 14 amino acids. Trimming took 7 bases from V and 5 from J; bases not matched to a gene: 8. The CDR3 is CASIFDRGLDEQYF. The CDR3 region has the DNA TGTGCCAGCATTTTCGACAGGGGGCTTGACGAGCAGTACTTC.

The CDR3 region has the DNA TGTGCCAGCAGCTTAGACAGGGGAAACCACGAGCAGTACTTC. Amino acid sequence: CASSLDRGNHEQYF. J is TRBJ2-7 and V is TRBV7-9; 7 bases match TRBD1. The CDR3 spans 14 residues. The V gene end was trimmed by 1 base and the J gene end by 5 bases; junction bases not matched to a gene: 5. Germline V gene lookup returns CDR1 SEHNR and CDR2 FQNEAQ (reference sequence).

The J gene is TRBJ2-7, the V gene TRBV2, with 8 bases that match TRBD1. Germline V gives CDR1 SNHLY, CDR2 FYNNEI. The CDR3 extends over 11 amino acids. The V and J ends lost 10 bases and 5 bases, in that order; junction bases with no gene match: 4. DNA for the CDR3: TGTGCCACCGTGACAGGGGACGAGCAGTACTTC. It translates to CATVTGDEQYF.

This clone has a count of ten or more. Different DNA sequences within this sample yield the same CDR3. The chain links TRBV4-2 to TRBJ2-7; TRBD2 matches at 14 bases. The CDR3 has 16 residues. V trimming: 0 bases; J trimming: 3 bases; junction bases outside the gene matches: 1. From germline, CDR1 is LGHNA and CDR2 YNFKEQ. The DNA for the CDR3 is TGTGCCAGCAGCCAAGATGGGACTAGCGGGAGCTACGAGCAGTACTTC. Encoded protein: CASSQDGTSGSYEQYF.

The chain combines TRBV7-3 with TRBJ1-1; D unclear. Germline V lookup: CDR1 SGHTA, CDR2 FQGTGA. CDR3 length equals 13 residues. V lost 5 bases and J 6 bases, leaving 13 bases between the germline ends. The CDR3 DNA is TGTGCCAGCAGCACTGGACTGGGCCCTGAAGCTTTCTTT. This sequence encodes CASSTGLGPEAFF.

The J gene is TRBJ2-3, the V gene TRBV6-1; D not certain. V was cut by 0 bases and J by 5 bases, with 12 bases left in between. Germline CDR1 is MNHNS and CDR2 is SASEGT. The CDR3 loop spans 15 amino acids. For the CDR3, the DNA is TGTGCCAGCAGTGAAGCGAGAGTGTCTGGAGATACGCAGTATTTT. As protein: CASSEARVSGDTQYF.

The genes are TRBV5-1 and TRBJ2-7; maybe TRBD2 (5 bases). Trimming removed 4 bases from V and 5 bases from J, with 19 bases in between. Germline-derived CDR1 and CDR2 are SGHRS and YFSETQ. The CDR3 length is 15 residues. CDR3 in amino acids: CASSPPAVEGDEQYF. The CDR3 bases are TGCGCCAGCAGCCCCCCGGCGGTTGAGGGTGACGAGCAGTACTTC.